The 28 T cell receptor beta chains listed next were all sequenced from one sample in a study of CD8 T cells in Susac syndrome. RNA totalling roughly 0.45 to 1 ug underwent reverse transcription with random hexamers. TCRdb fed the immunoSEQ multiplex PCR reads into MiXCR, producing one record per CDR3 protein. Of almost 450,000 distinct CDR3 sequences listed, roughly 85% were seen once; the top ten hold about 0.12%. The sequenced material came from CD8+ T cells from PBMCs. These receptors all come from a human donor with multiple sclerosis.

The chain carries TRBV4-2 and TRBJ1-1; D unresolved. The CDR3 loop spans 14 amino acids. Per the germline V gene, CDR1 is LGHNA and CDR2 is YNFKEQ. Trimming took off 0 bases at V and 0 bases at J, with 5 bases between the two ends. CDR3 bases: TGTGCCAGCAGCCAAGATTTTTTGAACACTGAAGCTTTCTTT. Amino acids: CASSQDFLNTEAFF.

V gene TRBV7-6 combines with J gene TRBJ1-6, with D perhaps TRBD1 (6 bases). Germline lookup yields CDR1 SGHVS and CDR2 FNYEAQ. The CDR3 consists of 16 residues. V was clipped by 1 base and J by 10 bases, with 17 bases between them. The CDR3 is CASSLEGTGFQSPLHF. The CDR3 DNA is TGTGCCAGCAGCTTAGAGGGCACAGGGTTTCAATCACCCCTCCACTTT. The full variable domain, its missing parts supplied by reference TRBV7-6 and TRBJ1-6, is GAGVSQSPRYKVTKRGQDVALRCDPISGHVSLYWYRQALGQGPEFLTYFNYEAQQDKSGLPNDRFSAERPEGSISTLTIQRTEQRDSAMYRCASSLEGTGFQSPLHFGNGTRLTVT.

The chain couples TRBV6-1 to TRBJ2-1, with 9 bases that match TRBD2. J lost 0 bases, V lost 6 bases, and 9 bases had no gene match. The CDR3 spans 17 residues. Germline CDR1 reads MNHNS; CDR2 reads SASEGT. As DNA, the CDR3 is TGTGCCAGCAGATTTAGCGGGGGCATGAACTCCTACAATGAGCAGTTCTTC. As protein: CASRFSGGMNSYNEQFF.

The chain recombines TRBV7-2 with TRBJ1-2; 8 bases agree with TRBD1. Trimming removed 5 bases from V and 5 bases from J; junction bases left unmatched: 7. Germline CDR1 reads SGHTA; CDR2 reads FQGNSA. The CDR3 sequence is 14 residues long. The CDR3 bases are TGTGCCAGCAGCCCGTCCAGGGGGCAATATGGCTACACCTTC. Encoded protein: CASSPSRGQYGYTF.

This sequence joins TRBV11-1 and TRBJ1-4; 11 nucleotides align to TRBD1. From germline, CDR1 is SGHAT and CDR2 FQDESV (reference sequence). This CDR3 spans 20 amino acids. Losses at the gene ends were 4 bases for V and 6 bases for J; bases not matched to a gene: 19. In nucleotides, the CDR3 is TGTGCCAGCAGCTCCTGGGTCACGGACAGGGGGCGCGGGGGCGATGAAAAACTGTTTTTT. It encodes CASSSWVTDRGRGGDEKLFF.

J is TRBJ2-1 and V is TRBV7-9; 10 bases agree with TRBD2. Germline V gene data show CDR1 as SEHNR and CDR2 as FQNEAQ (reference sequence). With 5 bases clipped from V and 0 bases from J, the junction kept 4 bases outside the gene matches. The CDR3 contains 16 residues. CDR3 DNA sequence: TGTGCCAGCAGCCCTTCTAGCGGGAGCTCCTACAATGAGCAGTTCTTC. This translates into CASSPSSGSSYNEQFF.

The chain recombines TRBV1 with TRBJ2-1; the tabulated D call, TRBD2, remains unverified against the DNA. TRBV1 is noted as a pseudogene. The CDR3 runs 15 residues. The CDR3 protein is CTSSISGSSYNEQFF. The CDR3 DNA reads TGCACCAGCAGCATTAGCGGAAGCTCCTACAATGAGCAGTTCTTC.

This chain uses TRBV15 with TRBJ1-5; 10 bases are a match to TRBD1. CDR3 length equals 15 residues. Losses at the gene ends were 1 base for V and 5 bases for J; bases not matched to a gene: 2. CDR1 is LNHNV and CDR2 is YYDKDF in the germline V gene (reference sequence). The CDR3 is CATSRAGTGDQPQHF. The CDR3 DNA sequence: TGTGCCACCAGCAGAGCTGGGACAGGGGATCAGCCCCAGCATTTT.

This chain links TRBV15 with TRBJ2-1; D not certain. In germline, CDR1 is LNHNV, CDR2 YYDKDF (reference sequence). V was clipped by 0 bases and J by 0 bases, with 9 bases between them. This CDR3 spans 16 amino acids. The CDR3 DNA reads TGTGCCACCAGCAGAGAGGGCAGGAGCTCCTACAATGAGCAGTTCTTC. Translating it yields CATSREGRSSYNEQFF.

This rearrangement joins TRBV14 to TRBJ1-1; D not resolved. The CDR3 spans 12 residues. Trimming took 6 bases from V and 4 from J, leaving 9 bases between them. CDR1 is SGHDN and CDR2 is FVKESK in the germline V gene. In DNA form, the CDR3 reads TGTGCCAGCAGTCCGGTTGGCACTGAAGCTTTCTTT. Translating it yields CASSPVGTEAFF.

The chain joins TRBV11-2 to TRBJ2-5, with TRBD2 matching over 8 bases. Germline CDR1 is SGHAT and CDR2 is FQNNGV. The junction had 11 bases not matched to a gene; V was cut back by 5 bases and J by 3 bases. The CDR3 runs to 16 residues. The CDR3 here is CASSGRGGDWEETQYF. The CDR3 DNA is TGTGCCAGCAGCGGCCGGGGGGGCGATTGGGAAGAGACCCAGTACTTC.

This chain uses TRBV6-1 with TRBJ2-6; D perhaps matches TRBD1 (6 bases). Trimming stripped 4 bases from V and 0 bases from J, with 19 bases between. This CDR3 has 19 amino acids. Germline V gives CDR1 MNHNS, CDR2 SASEGT. The CDR3 sequence is CASSGPEDRWSSGANVLTF. The DNA of the CDR3 is TGTGCCAGCAGTGGACCTGAGGACAGATGGAGCTCTGGGGCCAACGTCCTGACTTTC.

V gene TRBV5-1 combines with J gene TRBJ1-2, with D uncertain. Between the trimmed V and J ends, which lost 4 bases and 3 bases, there was a span of 16 bases. In germline, CDR1 is SGHRS, CDR2 YFSETQ. The CDR3 is 15 amino acids. CDR3 bases: TGCGCCAGCAGCCGGCGTGCCGCAAGAGACTATGGCTACACCTTC. Translating it yields CASSRRAARDYGYTF. Variable domain in full (rest from reference TRBV5-1 and TRBJ1-2): KAGVTQTPRYLIKTRGQQVTLSCSPISGHRSVSWYQQTPGQGLQFLFEYFSETQRNKGNFPGRFSGRQFSNSRSEMNVSTLELGDSALYLCASSRRAARDYGYTFGSGTRLTVV.

V is TRBV12-3 or TRBV12-4 and J is TRBJ2-1; 13 bases are a match to TRBD2. The CDR3 has 15 amino acids. V lost 3 bases, J lost 7 bases, and 3 bases stayed unmatched. The DNA for the CDR3 is TGTGCCAGCAGTTTCCCGGGACTAGCGGGGAATGAGCAGTTCTTC. It yields the protein CASSFPGLAGNEQFF.

This clonotype was seen just once. The rearrangement uses TRBV29-1 and TRBJ2-7; 12 bases agree with TRBD1. Germline trimming cut 4 bases from V and 3 bases from J; bases unmatched to any gene: 4. This CDR3 comprises 14 residues. The germline V gene has CDR1 SQVTM and CDR2 ANQGSEA. CDR3 in amino acids: CSVVGTGGYYEQYF. CDR3 sequence (DNA): TGCAGCGTTGTGGGGACAGGGGGCTACTACGAGCAGTACTTC.

The CDR3 region has the DNA TGTGCCAGCAGTTTGGGACTAGCGGAGTGGGGAAAAAACATTCAGTACTTC. It encodes CASSLGLAEWGKNIQYF. This chain connects TRBV12-3 or TRBV12-4 to TRBJ2-4; 11 nucleotides line up with TRBD2. The CDR3 totals 17 residues. The ends lost 3 bases at V and 4 bases at J; junction bases unmatched: 8.

This clonotype was seen a single time. The CDR3, as DNA: TGCAGCGTCCATTCGAACACCGGGGAGCTGTTTTTT. It yields the protein CSVHSNTGELFF. V is TRBV29-1 and J is TRBJ2-2; D call uncertain. Germline loops: CDR1 SQVTM, CDR2 ANQGSEA. V shed 6 bases and J shed 0 bases, with 5 bases lying between them. This CDR3 comprises 12 residues.

The chain couples TRBV6-5 to TRBJ1-1; no clear D. The germline gives CDR1 MNHEY, CDR2 SVGAGI. Between the trimmed V and J ends, which lost 6 bases and 11 bases, there was a span of 13 bases. The CDR3 is 11 residues long. In DNA form, the CDR3 reads TGTGCCAGCAGGGCAGGTATTCGGGCTTTCTTT. Its protein is CASRAGIRAFF.

The genes are TRBV5-6 and TRBJ2-6; unclear D gene. The CDR3 contains 13 residues. Trimming stripped 4 bases from V and 5 bases from J, with 7 bases between. CDR1 and CDR2 (germline): SGHDT, YYEEEE. The CDR3 nucleotides are TGTGCCAGCAGCCACGTCCGGGCCAACGTCCTGACTTTC. The encoded protein is CASSHVRANVLTF.

The CDR3 DNA reads TGCGCCAGCAGCCAATACAGTACTTACGAGCAGTACTTC. Translation: CASSQYSTYEQYF. V usage is TRBV4-1 and J usage is TRBJ2-7, with D uncertain. From germline, CDR1 is MGHRA and CDR2 YSYEKL. With 2 bases removed from V and 4 bases from J, the gap between germline ends came to 9 bases. This CDR3 has 13 amino acids.

The chain employs TRBV9 and TRBJ2-2, with D perhaps assigned TRBD1 or TRBD2 (5 bases each). V was shortened by 0 bases and J by 5 bases, with 5 bases between the two germline ends. CDR3 size: 13 residues. From germline, CDR1 is SGDLS and CDR2 YYNGEE. The CDR3: CASSVGGTGELFF. The CDR3 bases are TGTGCCAGCAGCGTAGGGGGGACCGGGGAGCTGTTTTTT.

The J gene is TRBJ2-7, the V gene TRBV20-1, with 7 bases identical to TRBD1. CDR1 and CDR2 (germline): DFQATT, SNEGSKA (reference sequence). The CDR3 sequence is 14 residues long. The trim removed 5 bases at V and 4 bases at J, leaving 11 bases unmatched. The CDR3 bases are TGCAGTGCTCAGAGCGGCCAGGGGGATTACGAGCAGTACTTC. Translated, it gives CSAQSGQGDYEQYF.

The gene calls are TRBV2 and TRBJ1-1; 8 nucleotides agree with TRBD1. With 1 base clipped from V and 5 bases from J, the junction kept 0 bases outside the gene matches. Germline values: CDR1 SNHLY, CDR2 FYNNEI. This CDR3 is 13 amino acids long. The CDR3 bases are TGTGCCAGCAGTGAAGGGACAGGGACTGAAGCTTTCTTT. It encodes CASSEGTGTEAFF.

V and J are TRBV2 and TRBJ2-1; 7 positions agree with TRBD2. V lost 2 bases and J lost 8; bases outside the gene matches: 9. In germline, CDR1 is SNHLY, CDR2 FYNNEI. The CDR3 covers 15 residues. In DNA, the CDR3 is TGTGCCAGCAGTGAAACGGCAACTAGCGCGGATGAGCAGTTCTTC. This gives the protein CASSETATSADEQFF.

The rearrangement links TRBV28 to TRBJ1-5, with D tentatively TRBD1 (5 bases). Germline-derived CDR1 and CDR2 are MDHEN and SYDVKM. Trimming took 5 bases from V and 8 from J, leaving 16 bases between them. The CDR3 sequence is 14 residues long. CDR3 DNA sequence: TGTGCCAGCAGTCTCACCGGGACTCCAGAGCCCCAGCATTTT. Translation gives CASSLTGTPEPQHF.

J is TRBJ1-1 and V is TRBV7-9, with 9 bases aligning to TRBD1. Germline values: CDR1 SEHNR, CDR2 FQNEAQ (reference sequence). The V segment lost 1 base and the J segment 8 bases; nucleotides outside the gene matches: 8. The CDR3 is 15 amino acids. CDR3 amino acids: CASSLEGQGPGEAFF. CDR3 nucleotide sequence: TGTGCCAGCAGCTTAGAGGGACAGGGACCCGGCGAAGCTTTCTTT.

The V call is TRBV7-8, the J call TRBJ1-5; unclear D gene. Trimming removed 2 bases from V and 6 bases from J, with 11 bases in between. In germline, CDR1 is SGHVS, CDR2 FQNEAQ. The CDR3 runs to 14 residues. The CDR3 sequence is CASSLQAPSQPQHF. The CDR3 DNA reads as TGTGCCAGCAGCTTACAGGCCCCCAGTCAGCCCCAGCATTTT.

The V and J genes are TRBV30 and TRBJ2-2, with D perhaps assigned TRBD1 or TRBD2 (5 bases each). Looked up from germline, CDR1 is GTSNPN and CDR2 is SVGIG (reference sequence). The germline V and J ends were trimmed by 5 bases and 6 bases, with 16 bases remaining between them. The CDR3 sequence is 14 residues long. CDR3 sequence reads: CAWGDGIRPGELFF. Written as DNA, the CDR3 is TGTGCCTGGGGGGACGGGATTAGACCCGGGGAGCTGTTTTTT.